This T cell receptor (beta chain) was sequenced for a study of T-cell reconstitution after alpha-beta-depleted transplantation in children. There are 18 residues in the CDR3. Trimming took off 1 base at V and 5 bases at J, with 20 bases between the two ends. Germline V gives CDR1 LNHNV, CDR2 YYDKDF (reference sequence). The TCRbeta library incorporated unique molecular identifiers. TCRdb passed the PCR reads through MiXCR, listing each CDR3 protein once. The profile shows about 250,000 distinct CDR3 sequences, about 24% of them singletons. The rearrangement joins TRBV15 to TRBJ2-2; D is unclear. The receptor comes from a female patient aged 2-10 years who had a stem cell transplant for congenital amegakaryocytic thrombocytopenia, so the T cells may come from the graft donor. The specimen was PBMCs, mostly from graft donor cells, collected 360 days after TCRalphabeta/CD19-depleted stem cell transplant. The CDR3 sequence: CATSRGVGVGAATGELFF. The CDR3 nucleotides are TGTGCCACCAGCAGAGGGGTAGGAGTTGGTGCGGCTACCGGGGAGCTGTTTTTT.